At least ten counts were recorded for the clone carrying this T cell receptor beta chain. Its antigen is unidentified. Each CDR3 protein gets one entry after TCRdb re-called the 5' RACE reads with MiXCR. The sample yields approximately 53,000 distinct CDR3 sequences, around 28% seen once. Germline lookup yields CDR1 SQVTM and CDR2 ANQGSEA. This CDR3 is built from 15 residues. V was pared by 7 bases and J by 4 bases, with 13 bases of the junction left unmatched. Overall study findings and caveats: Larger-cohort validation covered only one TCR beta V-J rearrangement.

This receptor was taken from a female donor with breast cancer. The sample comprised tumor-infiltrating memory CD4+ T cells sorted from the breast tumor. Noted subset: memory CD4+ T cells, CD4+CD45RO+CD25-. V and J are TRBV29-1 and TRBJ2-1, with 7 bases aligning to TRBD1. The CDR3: CSATRDSEAYNEQFF. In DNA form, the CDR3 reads TGCAGCGCTACCCGGGACAGTGAGGCTTACAATGAGCAGTTCTTC.